This TCR beta chain was recovered during a study of PD-L1 blockade in urothelial cancer. Background on the study: Patients began atezolizumab, 1,200 mg intravenously every 3 weeks, at some point between 2012 and 2014. Counts from blood samples showed a median of roughly 150,000 T cells. Findings of the study overall: Below-median pretreatment blood TCR clonality predicted better survival.

The CDR3 is 15 amino acids. The method was immunoSEQ multiplex PCR; TCRdb's version includes in-frame clones alone and lacks a portion of them. The repertoire holds about 30,000 clones, with roughly nine tenths as singletons. This clone has just a few counts. What it binds is unknown. Time point of the sample: peripheral blood 6 weeks after treatment start. Sequenced here: PBMCs, sampled around atezolizumab (anti-PD-L1) treatment. The gene calls are TRBV21-1 and TRBJ2-7; the table's D call, TRBD2, was not checked against the DNA. TRBV21-1 is described as a pseudogene. The TCR was taken from a man older than 75 with urothelial cancer. CDR3 DNA: TGTGCCAGCAGCAAAGGCGCGAGCGCAAGGTACGAGCAGTACTTC. Encoded protein: CASSKGASARYEQYF.